This is a list of T cell receptor beta chains from one sample in a study of blood T cell repertoires in COVID-19. This table comes from immunoSEQ multiplex PCR, and its TCRdb copy is limited to in-frame clones, with some not included. The sample holds more than 300,000 clones, over 85% seen once. Input material: peripheral blood. These receptors were taken from a woman in her twenties or thirties with COVID-19, enrolled during active disease. The CDR3 runs from the conserved cysteine through the conserved F or W. A clone size is listed for some rows: how often the clone was seen (once, few, many), or a class if it is expanded.

clone size: .
V gene: TRBV5-8
CDR3 protein: CASSLSIELFF

clone size: .
V gene: TRBV27
CDR3 protein: CASSLSVPQGFSNSPLHF

clone size: few
V gene: TRBV4-2
CDR3 protein: CASSQVVAGAYEQYF

clone size: .
V gene: TRBV6-5
CDR3 protein: CASSYTVDTEAFF

clone size: .
V gene: TRBV7-2
CDR3 protein: CASSLAPGAGQPQHF

clone size: .
V gene: TRBV3-1/TRBV3-2
CDR3 protein: CASSQAADFEAFF

clone size: .
V gene: TRBV18
CDR3 protein: CASSQGGDEKLFF

clone size: once
V gene: TRBV2
CDR3 protein: CASMRGNGYTF

clone size: .
V gene: TRBV18
CDR3 protein: CASSPVSGGYYNEQFF

clone size: .
V gene: TRBV19
CDR3 protein: CASSIGGGLNQPQHF